These 9 T cell receptor beta chains originate from one sample sequenced in a study of Graves' ophthalmopathy and Graves' hyperthyroidism. RNA transcripts provided the template for amplifying TCR beta CDR3 regions. RT-PCR in the first round used HTBI primers; a second-round multiplex PCR followed. TCRdb processed the multiplex PCR reads anew with MiXCR; each CDR3 protein has one entry. The sample carries just over 600,000 distinct CDR3 sequences, about a fifth recorded once. Material: peripheral blood. The origin of the receptors is a woman aged 18-29 years with stable Graves' hyperthyroidism. Some clones in this sample may be carry-over from other donors' samples.

The table lists this clonotype with many counts. The rearrangement joins TRBV12-3 or TRBV12-4 to TRBJ2-7, with D maybe TRBD2 (5 bases). V was shortened by 3 bases and J by 2 bases, with 11 bases between the two germline ends. The CDR3 runs to 14 residues. CDR3 DNA sequence: TGTGCCAGCAGTTTGGGGAGTTGGACCTACGAGCAGTACTTC. It translates to CASSLGSWTYEQYF.

J is TRBJ2-2 and V is TRBV7-3, with a tentative D call TRBD2 (6 bases). The CDR3 is 16 residues long. The V and J ends lost 4 bases and 2 bases respectively, with 14 bases between them. The germline gives CDR1 SGHTA, CDR2 FQGTGA. CDR3 DNA: TGTGCCAGCAGCTCAACACGGGACTTCAACACCGGGGAGCTGTTTTTT. Its translation is CASSSTRDFNTGELFF. The whole variable domain, remainder taken from reference TRBV7-3 and TRBJ2-2, is GAGVSQTPSNKVTEKGKYVELRCDPISGHTALYWYRQSLGQGPEFLIYFQGTGAADDSGLPNDRFFAVRPEGSVSTLKIQRTERGDSAVYLCASSSTRDFNTGELFFGEGSRLTVL.

The J gene is TRBJ2-7, the V gene TRBV28; D is unclear. CDR1 and CDR2 (germline): MDHEN, SYDVKM. V gave up 6 bases and J gave up 7 bases, with 10 bases separating them. CDR3 size: 11 residues. The CDR3 here is CASSYLREQYF. DNA of the CDR3: TGTGCCAGCAGCTATCTTAGGGAGCAGTACTTC.

This clonotype was seen at least ten times. J is TRBJ1-2 and V is TRBV6-1, with D perhaps matching TRBD1 (5 bases). This CDR3 is built from 14 residues. V dropped 6 bases and J dropped 3 bases, with 14 bases sitting between them. Germline V gene data show CDR1 as MNHNS and CDR2 as SASEGT. The CDR3: CASRDKQDYYGYTF. The CDR3 DNA follows: TGTGCCAGCAGGGATAAACAGGATTACTATGGCTACACCTTC.

This clonotype was seen a single time. The rearrangement joins TRBV6-5 to TRBJ2-5; D not certain. V was shortened by 0 bases and J by 3 bases, with 5 bases between the two germline ends. This CDR3 spans 13 amino acids. The germline CDR1 and CDR2 sequences are MNHEY and SVGAGI. The CDR3 DNA sequence: TGTGCCAGCAGTTACTCCGTCGAAGAGACCCAGTACTTC. Amino acid sequence: CASSYSVEETQYF.

This clonotype has ten or more counts. V gene TRBV6-1 combines with J gene TRBJ1-3; D is unresolved. Trimming pared 1 base from V and 8 bases from J, leaving 12 bases between. The CDR3 is 14 residues long. Per germline, CDR1 MNHNS and CDR2 SASEGT. The CDR3 sequence: CASSEESSIDTIYF. The DNA of the CDR3 is TGTGCCAGCAGTGAAGAGAGCAGCATAGACACCATATATTTT.

This clonotype was recorded many times. The rearrangement uses TRBV7-2 and TRBJ2-5; D gene unclear. V was shortened by 1 base and J by 4 bases, with 10 bases between the two germline ends. The CDR3 is 14 amino acids. Germline V CDR1 and CDR2: SGHTA, FQGNSA. CDR3 bases: TGTGCCAGCAGCTTAGGAGGTAGCCCAGAGACCCAGTACTTC. Residues: CASSLGGSPETQYF. Looking up the rest from reference TRBV7-2 and TRBJ2-5 gives the full variable domain: GAGVSQSPSNKVTEKGKDVELRCDPISGHTALYWYRQSLGQGLEFLIYFQGNSAPDKSGLPSDRFSAERTGGSVSTLTIQRTQQEDSAVYLCASSLGGSPETQYFGPGTRLLVL.

Note on this clonotype: Germline is not matched at one junction end, which may reflect a read error. The J gene is TRBJ2-7, the V gene TRBV20-1, with D unresolved. The CDR3 spans 11 residues. Germline V gene sequence: CDR1 DFQATT, CDR2 SNEGSKA (reference sequence). DNA of the CDR3: TGCGGTGCTAGTATAAGCTACGAGCAGTACTTC. This sequence encodes CGASISYEQYF.

Ten or more counts support this clonotype. The CDR3 DNA follows: TGTGCCAGCAGCCGACAGATAGACTATGGCTACACCTTC. It specifies CASSRQIDYGYTF. This rearrangement joins TRBV7-2 to TRBJ1-2; D might be TRBD1 (5 bases). This CDR3 has 13 amino acids. V was clipped by 5 bases and J by 3 bases, with 10 bases between them. Germline CDR1 SGHTA, CDR2 FQGNSA.